The 5 T cell receptor beta chains listed next were all sequenced from one sample in a study of vaccination and CD4 T cells after COVID-19. These receptors' antigens are unknown. Sequencing of DNA taken from cultured CD4+ T cells relied on the Oncomine TCR Beta short-read assay. One entry per CDR3 protein, called by TCRdb with MiXCR from the PCR reads. This sample carries about 20,000 distinct CDR3 sequences, about 52% of them seen once, and the ten largest clones take about 7%. The sample's treatment: approximately nine-day PBMC culture with coronavirus spike peptide pools or control peptides (ViraFEST assay). Sequenced: CD4+ T cells from blood, cultured in vitro. Every receptor here comes from a human donor who had recovered from COVID-19.

The chain recombines TRBV20-1 with TRBJ1-1; 7 nucleotides align to TRBD1. The CDR3 runs 13 residues. With V trimmed by 5 bases and J by 4 bases, 7 bases remained unmatched. Germline V gene data show CDR1 as DFQATT and CDR2 as SNEGSKA (reference sequence). The CDR3 spells CSASNNRGTEAFF. The CDR3 bases are TGCAGTGCTTCCAACAACAGGGGCACTGAAGCTTTCTTT.

V gene TRBV6-1 combines with J gene TRBJ1-1, with 10 nucleotides matching TRBD1. The CDR3 covers 14 residues. CDR1 is MNHNS and CDR2 is SASEGT in the germline V gene. After removal of 5 bases from V and 6 bases from J, the junction contained 6 bases not matched to a gene. CDR3 loop: CASSRQGAFAEAFF. CDR3 bases: TGTGCCAGCAGTCGACAGGGGGCTTTCGCTGAAGCTTTCTTT.

This clonotype was seen a few times. V usage is TRBV15 and J usage is TRBJ1-6; no clear D. The CDR3 has 16 residues. V was cut by 4 bases and J by 7 bases, with 17 bases left in between. Germline values: CDR1 LNHNV, CDR2 YYDKDF (reference sequence). The CDR3 DNA is TGTGCCACCAGCATGGGCCGCGGCGGCCAAAATTCACCCCTCCACTTT. The encoded protein is CATSMGRGGQNSPLHF. Full variable domain (missing parts from reference TRBV15 and TRBJ1-6): DAMVIQNPRYQVTQFGKPVTLSCSQTLNHNVMYWYQQKSSQAPKLLFHYYDKDFNNEADTPDNFQSRRPNTSFCFLDIRSPGLGDTAMYLCATSMGRGGQNSPLHFGNGTRLTVT.

This chain connects TRBV19 to TRBJ2-7, with TRBD1 as a possible D gene (6 bases). CDR1 and CDR2 from the germline V gene are LNHDA and SQIVND (reference sequence). The V gene lost 7 bases and the J gene lost 0 bases, with 16 bases spanning the gap. CDR3 size: 15 residues. CDR3 bases: TGTGCCAGTAAAATATCAGGGGCTTCCTCCTACGAGCAGTACTTC. Its translation is CASKISGASSYEQYF. Full variable domain (rest looked up from reference TRBV19 and TRBJ2-7): DGGITQSPKYLFRKEGQNVTLSCEQNLNHDAMYWYRQDPGQGLRLIYYSQIVNDFQKGDIAEGYSVSREKKESFPLTVTSAQKNPTAFYLCASKISGASSYEQYFGPGTRLTVT.

The chain joins TRBV7-9 to TRBJ2-5; D perhaps matches TRBD1 (5 bases). The CDR3 is 14 residues long. V was cut by 4 bases and J by 1 base, with 10 bases left in between. The germline CDR1 and CDR2 sequences are SEHNR and FQNEAQ (reference sequence). The CDR3 DNA is TGTGCCAGCAGCTACCAGGGCTTCCAAGAGACCCAGTACTTC. This codes for CASSYQGFQETQYF.